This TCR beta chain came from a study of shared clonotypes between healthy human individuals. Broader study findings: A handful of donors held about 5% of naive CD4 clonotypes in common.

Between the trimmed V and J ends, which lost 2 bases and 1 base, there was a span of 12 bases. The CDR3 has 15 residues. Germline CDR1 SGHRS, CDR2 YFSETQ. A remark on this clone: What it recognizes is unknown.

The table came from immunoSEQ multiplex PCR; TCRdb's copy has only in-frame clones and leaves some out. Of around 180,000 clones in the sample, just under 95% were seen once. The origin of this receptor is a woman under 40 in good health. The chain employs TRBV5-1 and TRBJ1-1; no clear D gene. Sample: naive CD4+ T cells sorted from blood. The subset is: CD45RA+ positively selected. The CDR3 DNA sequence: TGCGCCAGCAGCTTCAGGTTACGTGGGAACACTGAAGCTTTCTTT. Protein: CASSFRLRGNTEAFF.